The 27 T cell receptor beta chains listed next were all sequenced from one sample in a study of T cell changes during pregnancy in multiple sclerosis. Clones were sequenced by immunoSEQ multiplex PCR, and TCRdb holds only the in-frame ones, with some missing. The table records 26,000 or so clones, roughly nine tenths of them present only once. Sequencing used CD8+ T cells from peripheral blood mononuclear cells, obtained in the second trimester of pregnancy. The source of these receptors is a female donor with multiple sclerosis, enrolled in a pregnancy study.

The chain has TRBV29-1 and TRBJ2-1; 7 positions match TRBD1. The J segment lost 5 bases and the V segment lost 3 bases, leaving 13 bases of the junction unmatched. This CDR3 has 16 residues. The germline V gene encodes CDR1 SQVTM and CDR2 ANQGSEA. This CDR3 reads CSVDGRTQGGHNEQFF. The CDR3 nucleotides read TGCAGCGTTGACGGTAGAACGCAAGGGGGCCACAATGAGCAGTTCTTC.

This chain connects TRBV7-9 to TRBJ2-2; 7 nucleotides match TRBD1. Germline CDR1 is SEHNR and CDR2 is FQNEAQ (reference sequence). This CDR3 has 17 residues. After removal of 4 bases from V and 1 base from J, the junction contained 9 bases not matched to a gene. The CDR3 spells CASSSPRQGRNTGELFF. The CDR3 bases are TGTGCCAGCAGCTCACCCAGACAGGGTAGGAACACCGGGGAGCTGTTTTTT.

CDR3 coding DNA: TGTGCCAGCAGTGACAGGGCTCGGGAAACACCAATCTACGAGCAGTACTTC. The encoded protein is CASSDRARETPIYEQYF. V usage is TRBV6-4 and J usage is TRBJ2-7; possibly TRBD2 for D (5 bases). Germline CDR1 MRHNA, CDR2 SNTAGT. The V end lost 2 bases, the J end lost 3 bases, and 20 bases lay between the germline ends. This CDR3 comprises 17 residues.

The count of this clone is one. The CDR3 region is CASGVAGGPGTGELFF. For the CDR3, the DNA is TGTGCCAGCGGAGTAGCGGGAGGGCCGGGCACCGGGGAGCTGTTTTTT. The chain has TRBV9 and TRBJ2-2, with 11 bases aligning to TRBD2. This CDR3 has 16 amino acids. Trimming removed 7 bases from V and 4 bases from J; junction bases left unmatched: 9. CDR1 and CDR2 from the germline V gene are SGDLS and YYNGEE.

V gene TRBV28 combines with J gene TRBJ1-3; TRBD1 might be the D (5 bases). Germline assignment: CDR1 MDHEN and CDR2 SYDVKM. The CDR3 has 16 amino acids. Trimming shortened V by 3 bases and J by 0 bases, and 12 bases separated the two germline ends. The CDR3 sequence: CASSLGQPTSGNTIYF. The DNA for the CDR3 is TGTGCCAGCAGTTTGGGGCAGCCGACCTCTGGAAACACCATATATTTT.

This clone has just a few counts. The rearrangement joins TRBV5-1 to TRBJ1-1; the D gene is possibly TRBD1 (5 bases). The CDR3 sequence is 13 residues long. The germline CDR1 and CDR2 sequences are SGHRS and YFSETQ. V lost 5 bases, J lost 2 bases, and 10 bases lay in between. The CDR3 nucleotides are TGCGCCAGCAGAAGGGGTACTAACACTGAAGCTTTCTTT. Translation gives CASRRGTNTEAFF.

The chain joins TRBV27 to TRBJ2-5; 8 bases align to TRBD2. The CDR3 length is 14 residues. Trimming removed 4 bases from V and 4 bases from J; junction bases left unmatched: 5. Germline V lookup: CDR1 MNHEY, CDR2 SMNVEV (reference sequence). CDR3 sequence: CASSSAGGIETQYF. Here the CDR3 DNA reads TGTGCCAGCAGTTCCGCGGGAGGTATAGAGACCCAGTACTTC.

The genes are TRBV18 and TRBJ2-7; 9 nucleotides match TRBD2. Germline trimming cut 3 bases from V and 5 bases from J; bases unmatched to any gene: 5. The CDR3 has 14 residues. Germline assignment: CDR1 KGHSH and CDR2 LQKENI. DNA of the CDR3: TGTGCCAGCTCACCCGGACTAGCGTCCGACGAGCAGTACTTC. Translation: CASSPGLASDEQYF.

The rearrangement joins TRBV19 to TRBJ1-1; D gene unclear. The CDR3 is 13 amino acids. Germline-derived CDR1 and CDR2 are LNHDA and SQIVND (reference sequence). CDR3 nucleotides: TGTGCAAGTCGGGTAGGAATTAACACTGAAGCTTTCTTT. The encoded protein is CASRVGINTEAFF.

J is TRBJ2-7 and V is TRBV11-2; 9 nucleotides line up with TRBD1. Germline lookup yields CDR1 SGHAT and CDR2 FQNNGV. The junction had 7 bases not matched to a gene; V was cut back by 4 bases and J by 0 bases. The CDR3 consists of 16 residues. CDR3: CASSSYRGPSSYEQYF. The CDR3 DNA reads TGTGCCAGCAGCTCTTACAGGGGGCCGAGCTCCTACGAGCAGTACTTC.

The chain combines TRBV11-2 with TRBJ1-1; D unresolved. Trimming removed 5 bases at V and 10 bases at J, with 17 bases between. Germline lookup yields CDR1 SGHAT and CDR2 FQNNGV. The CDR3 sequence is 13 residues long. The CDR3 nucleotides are TGTGCCAGCAGCGGGGTGGAGGAGTGGGTAGCTTTCTTT. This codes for CASSGVEEWVAFF. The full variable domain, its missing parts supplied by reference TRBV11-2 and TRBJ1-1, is EAGVAQSPRYKIIEKRQSVAFWCNPISGHATLYWYQQILGQGPKLLIQFQNNGVVDDSQLPKDRFSAERLKGVDSTLKIQPAKLEDSAVYLCASSGVEEWVAFFGQGTRLTVV.

In DNA form, the CDR3 reads TGTGCCAGTCAGTCAAGCGAGAGCAATGAGCAGTTCTTC. Protein sequence: CASQSSESNEQFF. This chain joins TRBV19 and TRBJ2-1, with D unresolved. CDR1 and CDR2 (germline): LNHDA, SQIVND (reference sequence). The V and J ends lost 8 bases and 6 bases respectively, with 14 bases between them. The CDR3 is 13 amino acids.

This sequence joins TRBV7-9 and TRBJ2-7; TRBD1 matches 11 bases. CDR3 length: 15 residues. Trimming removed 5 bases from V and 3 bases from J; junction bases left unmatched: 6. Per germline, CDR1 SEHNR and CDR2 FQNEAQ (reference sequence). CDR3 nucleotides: TGTGCCAGCAGCACAGGGACAGGGGGTCTCTACGAGCAGTACTTC. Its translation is CASSTGTGGLYEQYF.

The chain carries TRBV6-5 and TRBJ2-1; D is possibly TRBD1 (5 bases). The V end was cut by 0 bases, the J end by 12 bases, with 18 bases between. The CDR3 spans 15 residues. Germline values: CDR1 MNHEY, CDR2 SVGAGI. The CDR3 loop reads CASSYSGEGPARQFF. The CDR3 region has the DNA TGTGCCAGCAGTTACTCAGGGGAAGGGCCAGCCAGGCAGTTCTTC.

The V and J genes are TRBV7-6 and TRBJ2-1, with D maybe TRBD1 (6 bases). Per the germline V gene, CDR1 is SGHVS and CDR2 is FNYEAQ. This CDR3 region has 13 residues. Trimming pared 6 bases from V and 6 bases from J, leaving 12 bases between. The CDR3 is CASSLTGTNEQFF. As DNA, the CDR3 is TGTGCCAGCAGTTTAACAGGGACCAATGAGCAGTTCTTC. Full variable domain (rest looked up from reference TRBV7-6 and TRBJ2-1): GAGVSQSPRYKVTKRGQDVALRCDPISGHVSLYWYRQALGQGPEFLTYFNYEAQQDKSGLPNDRFSAERPEGSISTLTIQRTEQRDSAMYRCASSLTGTNEQFFGPGTRLTVL.

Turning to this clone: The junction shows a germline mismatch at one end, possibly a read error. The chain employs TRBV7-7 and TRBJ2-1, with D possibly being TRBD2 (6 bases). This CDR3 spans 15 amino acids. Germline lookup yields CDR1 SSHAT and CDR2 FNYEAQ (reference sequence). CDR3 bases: TGTGCTAGCAGCCGAGACGGGGGACCCTACAATGAGCAGTTCTTC. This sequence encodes CASSRDGGPYNEQFF.

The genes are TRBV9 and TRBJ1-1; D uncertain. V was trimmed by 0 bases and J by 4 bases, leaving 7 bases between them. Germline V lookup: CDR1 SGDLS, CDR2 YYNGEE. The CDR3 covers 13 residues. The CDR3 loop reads CASSVGSGTEAFF. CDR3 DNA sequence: TGTGCCAGCAGCGTAGGGTCGGGCACTGAAGCTTTCTTT.

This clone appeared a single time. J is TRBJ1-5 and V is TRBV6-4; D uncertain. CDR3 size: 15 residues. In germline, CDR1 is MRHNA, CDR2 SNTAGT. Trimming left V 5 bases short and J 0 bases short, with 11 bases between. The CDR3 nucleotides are TGTGCCAGCAGTCCTGGTGCGGATAGCAATCAGCCCCAGCATTTT. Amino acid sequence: CASSPGADSNQPQHF.

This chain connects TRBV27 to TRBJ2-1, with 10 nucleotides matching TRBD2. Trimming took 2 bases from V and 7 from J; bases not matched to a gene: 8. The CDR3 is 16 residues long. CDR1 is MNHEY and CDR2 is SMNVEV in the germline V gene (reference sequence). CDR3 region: CASSLVAGGWENEQFF. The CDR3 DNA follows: TGTGCCAGCAGTTTAGTAGCGGGAGGCTGGGAGAATGAGCAGTTCTTC.

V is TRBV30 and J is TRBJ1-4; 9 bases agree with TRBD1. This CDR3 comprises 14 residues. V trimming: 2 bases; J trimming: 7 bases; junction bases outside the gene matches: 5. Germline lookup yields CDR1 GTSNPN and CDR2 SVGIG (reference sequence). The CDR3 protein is CAWSWGQGGEKLFF. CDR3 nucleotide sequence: TGTGCCTGGAGTTGGGGACAGGGAGGTGAAAAACTGTTTTTT.

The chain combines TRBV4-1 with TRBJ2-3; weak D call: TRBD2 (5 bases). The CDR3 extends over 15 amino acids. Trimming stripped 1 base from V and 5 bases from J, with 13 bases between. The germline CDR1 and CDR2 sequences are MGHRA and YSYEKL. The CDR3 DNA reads TGCGCCAGCAGCCAAGTTCTAGCACGGGAAGATACGCAGTATTTT. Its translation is CASSQVLAREDTQYF.

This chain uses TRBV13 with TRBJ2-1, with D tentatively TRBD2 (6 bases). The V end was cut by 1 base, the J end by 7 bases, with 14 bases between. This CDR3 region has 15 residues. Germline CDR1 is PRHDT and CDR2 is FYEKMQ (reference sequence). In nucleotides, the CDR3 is TGTGCCAGCAGCTTAGAACTGCGGGAAGATAATGAGCAGTTCTTC. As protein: CASSLELREDNEQFF.

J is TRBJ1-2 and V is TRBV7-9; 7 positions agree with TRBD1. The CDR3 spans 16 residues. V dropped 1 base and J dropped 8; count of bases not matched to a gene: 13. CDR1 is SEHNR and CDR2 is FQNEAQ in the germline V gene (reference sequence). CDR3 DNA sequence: TGTGCCAGCAGCTTAGTAGGGGAAACAGGGGTAAGCGGCTACACCTTC. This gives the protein CASSLVGETGVSGYTF.

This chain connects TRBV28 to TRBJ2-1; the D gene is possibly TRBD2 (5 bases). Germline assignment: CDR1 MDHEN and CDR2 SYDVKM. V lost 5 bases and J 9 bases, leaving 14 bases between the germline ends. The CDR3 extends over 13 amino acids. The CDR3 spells CASSGLSGGEQFF. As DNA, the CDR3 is TGTGCCAGCAGTGGACTCTCCGGAGGTGAGCAGTTCTTC.

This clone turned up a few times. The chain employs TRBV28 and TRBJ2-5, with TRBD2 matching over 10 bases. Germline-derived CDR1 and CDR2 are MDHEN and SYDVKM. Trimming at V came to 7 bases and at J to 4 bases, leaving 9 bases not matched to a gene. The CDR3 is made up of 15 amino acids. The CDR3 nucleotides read TGTGCCAGCACCCGGGACTTAGCGGGAGGAGAGACCCAGTACTTC. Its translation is CASTRDLAGGETQYF.

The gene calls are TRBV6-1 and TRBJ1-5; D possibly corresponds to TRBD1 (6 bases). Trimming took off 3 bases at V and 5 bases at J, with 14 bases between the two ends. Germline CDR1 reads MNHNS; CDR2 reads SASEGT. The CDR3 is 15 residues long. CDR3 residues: CASSDKQGRYQPQHF. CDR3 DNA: TGTGCCAGCAGTGACAAACAGGGTCGGTATCAGCCCCAGCATTTT.

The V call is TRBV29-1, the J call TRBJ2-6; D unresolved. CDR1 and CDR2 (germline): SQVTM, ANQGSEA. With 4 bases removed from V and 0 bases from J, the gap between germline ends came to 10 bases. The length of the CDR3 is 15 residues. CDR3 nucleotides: TGCAGCGTTGCGTCTTCCAGCTCTGGGGCCAACGTCCTGACTTTC. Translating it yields CSVASSSSGANVLTF.